What follows is one T cell receptor (beta chain) and its context. The sample comes from a study of blood T cell repertoires in COVID-19. This CDR3 region has 11 residues. V was pared by 7 bases and J by 7 bases, with 11 bases between. CDR1 and CDR2 from the germline V gene are SQVTM and ANQGSEA. This table comes from immunoSEQ multiplex PCR, and its TCRdb copy is limited to in-frame clones, with some not included. The sample yields under 200,000 clones, around nine tenths seen once. This TCR derives from a man between 18 and 29 years old with active or convalescent COVID-19. Sequencing was carried out using peripheral blood. This chain connects TRBV29-1 to TRBJ2-1; D might be TRBD2 (6 bases). The DNA of the CDR3 is TGCAGCGAAAATGGGGGGAATGAGCAGTTCTTC. It encodes CSENGGNEQFF.